These T cell receptor beta chains were read from a single sample in a study of radiotherapy plus CTLA-4 blockade in lung cancer. Some clones are missing from TCRdb's copy, which holds only in-frame ones; the method was immunoSEQ multiplex PCR. The sample yields 85,000 to 90,000 clones, roughly 86% seen once. This specimen consisted of peripheral blood, obtained from a patient treated with radiotherapy plus ipilimumab. The receptors derive from a human donor with non-small cell lung cancer that progressed on radiotherapy plus ipilimumab. Both conserved end residues are part of each CDR3. D genes are given only for firm matches. Where a row states a size, it is once, few, many or the class of an expanded clone; other rows omit it.

v_call	clone_size	d_call	j_call	cdr3_nt	cdr3_aa
TRBV2	once	TRBD1	TRBJ1-2	TGTGCCACCAGGGGGTGGAACTATGGCTACACCTTC	CATRGWNYGYTF
TRBV15	.	TRBD1	TRBJ2-5	TGTGCCACCAGCGAGCGACAGGGGGCTCAAGAGACCCAGTACTTC	CATSERQGAQETQYF
TRBV9	.	.	TRBJ2-3	TGTGCCAGCAGCGTAGCTACGGGGGATACGCAGTATTTT	CASSVATGDTQYF
TRBV5-1	.	TRBD2	TRBJ2-1	TGCGCCAGCGTCTCTGGCGGGGGGGCCCGCCACAATGAGCAGTTCTTC	CASVSGGGARHNEQFF
TRBV6-1	.	.	TRBJ1-4	TGTGCCAGCAGTGTTGGGCTGGCAACTAATGAAAAACTGTTTTTT	CASSVGLATNEKLFF
TRBV19	.	.	TRBJ2-7	TGTGCCAGTAGTATAGCGTACAGCATTTACGAGCAGTACTTC	CASSIAYSIYEQYF
TRBV6-5	.	.	TRBJ2-4	TGTGCCAGCAGGGCACAGGCCGGTGGCAAAAACATTCAGTACTTC	CASRAQAGGKNIQYF
TRBV7-9	once	TRBD2	TRBJ2-5	TGTGCCAGCAGCTTCTGGCGGGGGTACCAAGAGACCCAGTACTTC	CASSFWRGYQETQYF
TRBV27	.	.	TRBJ1-5	TGTGCCAGCCCTCCAGGAAGCAATCAGCCCCAGCATTTT	CASPPGSNQPQHF
TRBV4-2	.	TRBD1	TRBJ1-4	TGTGCCAGCAGCCTCGGGACAGGGGCGGAGGGTGAAAAACTGTTTTTT	CASSLGTGAEGEKLFF
TRBV7-2	.	TRBD1	TRBJ1-1	TGTGCCAGCAGTAAGCCCGGGACAGGGGGCACTGAAGCTTTCTTT	CASSKPGTGGTEAFF
TRBV30	.	.	TRBJ2-1	TGTGCCTGGAGAGCATTAGCCAACCGGCGCGAGCAGTTCTTC	CAWRALANRREQFF
TRBV7-2	.	.	TRBJ2-5	TGTGCCAGCAGCTCATCGGTATCGGGGTTGGGGGAGACCCAGTACTTC	CASSSSVSGLGETQYF
TRBV19	.	.	TRBJ2-3	TGTGCCAGTACTCCGGCTACCACAGATACGCAGTATTTT	CASTPATTDTQYF
TRBV5-1	.	TRBD1	TRBJ2-1	TGCGCCAGCATCCCGGGACAGGGCTCCTACAATGAGCAGTTCTTC	CASIPGQGSYNEQFF
TRBV5-1	.	TRBD2	TRBJ2-3	TGCGCCAGCAGCCCGGGACTAGCGGGAGAAACGCAGTATTTT	CASSPGLAGETQYF
TRBV11-2	.	.	TRBJ1-1	TGTGCCAGCAGCTTATTGAGTTCTGAAGCTTTCTTT	CASSLLSSEAFF
TRBV18	.	.	TRBJ1-1	TGTGCCAGCTCACCGGAGATGAACACTGAAGCTTTCTTT	CASSPEMNTEAFF
TRBV28	.	TRBD1	TRBJ2-5	TGTGCCAGCAGTTTAGGCGTGGACAGGGAGTTGTTGAAGACCCAGTACTTC	CASSLGVDRELLKTQYF
TRBV14	.	.	TRBJ2-1	TGTGCCAGCAGCCAATTTAGGTCGTACCCGGGGAATGAGCAGTTCTTC	CASSQFRSYPGNEQFF
TRBV6-1	.	.	TRBJ2-7	TGTGCCAGCAGAAAGACCAACGGCGAGCAGTACTTC	CASRKTNGEQYF
TRBV6-5	.	.	TRBJ1-5	TGTGCCAGCAGTTACGGGGGGGGAAATCAGCCCCAGCATTTT	CASSYGGGNQPQHF